This is a list of T cell receptor beta chains from one sample in a study of blood T cells in healthy people across ages. MiXCR, run by TCRdb on the 5' RACE reads, gives a single entry per CDR3 protein. Among roughly 1.5 million distinct CDR3 sequences listed, approximately 39% were seen once. The sample taken for sequencing was blood. The source of these receptors is a woman between 18 and 29 years old in good health. The CDR3 runs from the conserved cysteine through the conserved F or W. Each record gives: V gene, D gene, J gene, clone size, CDR3 protein, CDR3 DNA. D genes are given only for firm matches. Expanded clones get a size class; other rows say once, few or many, or leave the size out.

V: TRBV7-2; D: .; J: TRBJ2-7; size: once; CDR3: CASSQLVLRGDEQYF; DNA: TGTGCCAGCAGCCAACTAGTTCTAAGGGGAGACGAGCAGTACTTC
V: TRBV11-2; D: TRBD2; J: TRBJ2-3; size: .; CDR3: CASSLPFSGGPTDTQYF; DNA: TGTGCCAGCAGTTTACCTTTTAGCGGGGGCCCCACAGATACGCAGTATTTT
V: TRBV6-2/TRBV6-3; D: .; J: TRBJ1-3; size: once; CDR3: CASNKPGSGNTIYF; DNA: TGTGCCAGCAACAAGCCGGGATCTGGAAACACCATATATTTT
V: TRBV4-3; D: .; J: TRBJ2-1; size: .; CDR3: CASSQFLQESYNEQFF; DNA: TGCGCCAGCAGCCAGTTTCTCCAGGAATCCTACAATGAGCAGTTCTTC
V: TRBV2; D: TRBD2; J: TRBJ2-3; size: .; CDR3: CASSPGLAGGEDTQYF; DNA: TGTGCCAGCAGTCCTGGACTAGCGGGAGGTGAGGATACGCAGTATTTT
V: TRBV9; D: TRBD2; J: TRBJ2-5; size: .; CDR3: CASSVGTSGRGGETQYF; DNA: TGTGCCAGCAGCGTAGGAACTAGCGGGAGAGGAGGGGAGACCCAGTACTTC
V: TRBV4-3; D: TRBD2; J: TRBJ2-7; size: .; CDR3: CASSQSSGSSYNEQYF; DNA: TGCGCCAGCAGCCAATCTAGCGGGAGCTCCTACAATGAGCAGTACTTC
V: TRBV12-5; D: .; J: TRBJ2-7; size: .; CDR3: CASGPRGGQAYEQYF; DNA: TGTGCTAGTGGTCCCCGGGGCGGGCAAGCCTACGAGCAGTACTTC
V: TRBV6-2/TRBV6-3; D: TRBD1; J: TRBJ1-1; size: few; CDR3: CASSRTGRLNTEAFF; DNA: TGTGCCAGCAGCAGGACAGGGAGGTTGAACACTGAAGCTTTCTTT
V: TRBV5-1; D: .; J: TRBJ1-1; size: .; CDR3: CASSVHGENTEAFF; DNA: TGCGCCAGCAGCGTGCACGGGGAGAACACTGAAGCTTTCTTT
V: TRBV13; D: TRBD2; J: TRBJ2-1; size: few; CDR3: CASSPTSFSGNEQFF; DNA: TGTGCCAGCAGCCCGACTAGCTTCAGCGGCAATGAGCAGTTCTTC
V: TRBV5-1; D: TRBD1; J: TRBJ2-1; size: few; CDR3: CATTQGIEYNEQFF; DNA: TGCGCCACCACACAGGGGATAGAGTACAATGAGCAGTTCTTC
V: TRBV7-3; D: TRBD1; J: TRBJ1-2; size: few; CDR3: CASSSTGQGAPYGYTF; DNA: TGTGCCAGCAGCTCAACGGGACAGGGAGCCCCCTATGGCTACACCTTC
V: TRBV20-1; D: TRBD2; J: TRBJ2-1; size: few; CDR3: CSVERGGIDDEQFF; DNA: TGCAGTGTAGAGCGGGGGGGCATCGATGATGAGCAGTTCTTC
V: TRBV24-1; D: .; J: TRBJ1-5; size: .; CDR3: CATSDPDTYSNQPQHF; DNA: TGTGCCACCAGTGACCCGGACACCTATAGCAATCAGCCCCAGCATTTT
V: TRBV7-2; D: TRBD1; J: TRBJ2-5; size: few; CDR3: CASSSTGNWETQYF; DNA: TGTGCCAGCAGCTCGACAGGGAACTGGGAGACCCAGTACTTC
V: TRBV28; D: TRBD1; J: TRBJ2-1; size: .; CDR3: CASSLSPGQGQVEQFF; DNA: TGTGCCAGCAGTTTATCCCCGGGACAGGGGCAGGTTGAGCAGTTCTTC
V: TRBV24-1; D: TRBD1; J: TRBJ2-1; size: few; CDR3: CATSRGTGTYNEQFF; DNA: TGTGCCACCAGTCGTGGGACAGGGACCTACAATGAGCAGTTCTTC
V: TRBV20-1; D: .; J: TRBJ1-6; size: .; CDR3: CSARDSNNSPLHF; DNA: TGCAGTGCTAGAGACAGCAATAATTCACCCCTCCACTTT
V: TRBV6-6; D: .; J: TRBJ2-7; size: few; CDR3: CASSSRTAIGYEQYF; DNA: TGTGCCAGCAGTTCCCGGACAGCCATCGGATACGAGCAGTACTTC
V: TRBV7-3; D: TRBD2; J: TRBJ2-3; size: once; CDR3: CASSSLNGGSTDTQYF; DNA: TGTGCCAGCAGCAGCTTAAACGGGGGGTCGACAGATACGCAGTATTTT
V: TRBV7-6; D: TRBD1; J: TRBJ1-1; size: .; CDR3: CASSLAIGGSTEAFF; DNA: TGTGCCAGTAGCTTAGCGATAGGGGGCAGCACTGAAGCTTTCTTT
V: TRBV20-1; D: .; J: TRBJ1-2; size: .; CDR3: CSAPGGSERYGYTF; DNA: TGCAGTGCCCCCGGGGGGTCCGAACGCTATGGCTACACCTTC
V: TRBV7-2; D: .; J: TRBJ2-1; size: few; CDR3: CASSKGAGGHGEQFF; DNA: TGTGCCAGCAGCAAGGGTGCAGGAGGGCACGGTGAGCAGTTCTTC
V: TRBV5-6; D: .; J: TRBJ1-2; size: .; CDR3: CASSSGPNYGRTF; DNA: TGTGCCAGCAGCTCCGGACCAAACTATGGCCGCACCTTC
V: TRBV6-5; D: .; J: TRBJ2-1; size: .; CDR3: CTSSYYYGPNEQFF; DNA: TGTACCAGCAGTTACTATTATGGGCCCAATGAGCAGTTCTTC
V: TRBV6-5; D: TRBD1; J: TRBJ1-5; size: .; CDR3: CASSYSNRGGQPQHF; DNA: TGTGCCAGCAGTTACTCGAACAGGGGAGGCCAGCCCCAGCATTTT
V: TRBV6-5; D: .; J: TRBJ1-4; size: .; CDR3: CASSYSLGQSEKLFF; DNA: TGTGCCAGCAGTTACTCGTTGGGGCAGAGTGAAAAACTGTTTTTT
V: TRBV6-2/TRBV6-3; D: TRBD2; J: TRBJ2-3; size: once; CDR3: CASSYTGLGSDTQYF; DNA: TGTGCCAGCAGTTACACCGGACTAGGATCAGATACGCAGTATTTT
V: TRBV14; D: .; J: TRBJ2-1; size: .; CDR3: CASSHGGAYEQFF; DNA: TGTGCCAGCAGCCATGGAGGGGCGTATGAGCAGTTCTTC
V: TRBV18; D: .; J: TRBJ2-1; size: .; CDR3: CASSVRTNPVLNEQFF; DNA: TGTGCCAGCTCAGTTAGGACCAACCCGGTCCTCAATGAGCAGTTCTTC